The 11 T cell receptor beta chains below all came from one sample that was sequenced in a study of graft-versus-host responses after intestinal transplantation. The assay was immunoSEQ multiplex PCR, and TCRdb's table has in-frame clones only and misses some. The repertoire has 25,000 to 35,000 clones, nearly 90% of them found once; the top ten carry 9.5% to 13%. The specimen comprised PBMCs, sampled around 460 days after intestinal transplantation. These receptors came from a human patient who received an intestinal transplant, so some T cells may come from the graft donor.

The V call is TRBV11-2, the J call TRBJ2-5; D is perhaps TRBD1 (5 bases). Trimming removed 5 bases at V and 2 bases at J, with 9 bases between. The germline gives CDR1 SGHAT, CDR2 FQNNGV. This CDR3 spans 13 amino acids. The CDR3 nucleotides are TGTGCCAGCAGCCGACAGTTACAAGAGACCCAGTACTTC. Translated, it gives CASSRQLQETQYF.

The chain combines TRBV12-5 with TRBJ2-7; 10 positions agree with TRBD1. The CDR3 runs to 17 residues. The junction had 6 bases not matched to a gene; V was cut back by 0 bases and J by 1 base. Germline-derived CDR1 and CDR2 are LGHNT and FRNRAP. The CDR3 is CASGLVLGQGSSYEQYF. The CDR3 nucleotides read TGTGCTAGTGGTTTGGTATTGGGACAGGGGAGTTCCTACGAGCAGTACTTC. The full variable domain, in which reference TRBV12-5 and TRBJ2-7 provide the parts outside the CDR3, is DARVTQTPRHKVTEMGQEVTMRCQPILGHNTVFWYRQTMMQGLELLAYFRNRAPLDDSGMPKDRFSAEMPDATLATLKIQPSEPRDSAVYFCASGLVLGQGSSYEQYFGPGTRLTVT.

The CDR3, as DNA: TGTGCCAGCAGCCGCGCGTGGCTGGACACTGAAGCTTTCTTT. It is translated as CASSRAWLDTEAFF. The V gene is TRBV6-1, the J gene TRBJ1-1; D ambiguous. Germline V lookup: CDR1 MNHNS, CDR2 SASEGT. Deletions cut 6 bases from V and 3 bases from J, with 14 bases between. The CDR3 is made up of 14 amino acids.

This chain uses TRBV30 with TRBJ2-5, with D possibly matching TRBD2 (6 bases). The CDR3 contains 12 residues. V lost 2 bases and J 5 bases, leaving 9 bases between the germline ends. Germline CDR1 reads GTSNPN; CDR2 reads SVGIG (reference sequence). The CDR3 sequence is CAWSQAGETQYF. The DNA of the CDR3 is TGTGCCTGGAGTCAGGCGGGGGAGACCCAGTACTTC.

In this sample, this clone turned up a few times. The chain combines TRBV7-9 with TRBJ2-4; maybe TRBD1 (5 bases). Per the germline V gene, CDR1 is SEHNR and CDR2 is FQNEAQ (reference sequence). The CDR3 length is 15 residues. V dropped 0 bases and J dropped 0 bases, with 6 bases sitting between them. The CDR3 here is CASSLAGRAKNIQYF. DNA for the CDR3: TGTGCCAGCAGCTTAGCGGGGCGAGCCAAAAACATTCAGTACTTC. Complete variable domain (other parts from reference TRBV7-9 and TRBJ2-4): DTGVSQNPRHKITKRGQNVTFRCDPISEHNRLYWYRQTLGQGPEFLTYFQNEAQLEKSRLLSDRFSAERPKGSFSTLEIQRTEQGDSAMYLCASSLAGRAKNIQYFGAGTRLSVL.

The rearrangement links TRBV6-5 to TRBJ2-4; 10 bases are a match to TRBD2. Per the germline V gene, CDR1 is MNHEY and CDR2 is SVGAGI. The J segment lost 7 bases and the V segment lost 5 bases, leaving 8 bases of the junction unmatched. The CDR3 consists of 15 residues. CDR3 in amino acids: CASSKREGLANIQYF. CDR3 in DNA: TGTGCCAGCAGTAAGCGGGAGGGCCTCGCGAACATTCAGTACTTC.

The chain combines TRBV6-5 with TRBJ1-1; the D is unclear. CDR1 and CDR2 from the germline V gene are MNHEY and SVGAGI. The CDR3 contains 11 residues. The ends were cut back, 7 bases at V and 6 bases at J, with 9 bases in the middle. The CDR3 nucleotides read TGTGCCAGCAAAGGTGCTCCTGAAGCTTTCTTT. It translates to CASKGAPEAFF.

This sequence joins TRBV10-2 and TRBJ2-6; TRBD1 aligns across 7 bases. This CDR3 contains 18 residues. The V and J ends lost 8 bases and 4 bases, in that order; junction bases with no gene match: 17. Germline V CDR1 and CDR2: WSHSY, SAAADI. The CDR3 DNA follows: TGCGCCAGCGGGCTGAGGGGGACAGCCCAATCCGGGGCCAACGTCCTGACTTTC. Its translation is CASGLRGTAQSGANVLTF.

The rearrangement links TRBV30 to TRBJ2-2; D unresolved. CDR3 length: 16 amino acids. Trimming stripped 1 base from V and 2 bases from J, with 14 bases between. From germline, CDR1 is GTSNPN and CDR2 SVGIG (reference sequence). The CDR3 nucleotides are TGTGCCTGGAGTGGAGGAGACAACCCTAACACCGGGGAGCTGTTTTTT. This sequence encodes CAWSGGDNPNTGELFF.

The CDR3 DNA sequence: TGTGCCAGCAGCTTGGCCATAGCGGGAGATACGCAGTATTTT. It encodes CASSLAIAGDTQYF. J is TRBJ2-3 and V is TRBV5-5; 7 bases are shared with TRBD2. V dropped 0 bases and J dropped 5; count of bases not matched to a gene: 3. This CDR3 is built from 14 residues. Germline values: CDR1 SGHKS, CDR2 YYEKEE (reference sequence).

The chain is built from TRBV18 and TRBJ2-7; tentatively, D is TRBD1 or TRBD2 (5 bases each). The CDR3 covers 14 residues. The germline V and J ends were trimmed by 3 bases and 6 bases, with 15 bases remaining between them. The germline gives CDR1 KGHSH, CDR2 LQKENI. CDR3 in amino acids: CASSPPGRTGEQYF. CDR3 bases: TGTGCCAGCTCACCCCCGGGACGGACTGGCGAGCAGTACTTC.